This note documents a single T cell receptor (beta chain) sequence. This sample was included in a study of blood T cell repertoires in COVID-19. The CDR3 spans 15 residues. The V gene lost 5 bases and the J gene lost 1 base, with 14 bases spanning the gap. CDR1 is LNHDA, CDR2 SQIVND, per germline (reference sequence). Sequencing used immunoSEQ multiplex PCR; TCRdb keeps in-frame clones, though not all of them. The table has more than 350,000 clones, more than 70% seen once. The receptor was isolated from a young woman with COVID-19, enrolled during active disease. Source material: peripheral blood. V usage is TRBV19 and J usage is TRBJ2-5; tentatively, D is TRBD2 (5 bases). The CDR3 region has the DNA TGTGCCAGTAGTGTACTCGGACTGCCCCAAGAGACCCAGTACTTC. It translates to CASSVLGLPQETQYF.